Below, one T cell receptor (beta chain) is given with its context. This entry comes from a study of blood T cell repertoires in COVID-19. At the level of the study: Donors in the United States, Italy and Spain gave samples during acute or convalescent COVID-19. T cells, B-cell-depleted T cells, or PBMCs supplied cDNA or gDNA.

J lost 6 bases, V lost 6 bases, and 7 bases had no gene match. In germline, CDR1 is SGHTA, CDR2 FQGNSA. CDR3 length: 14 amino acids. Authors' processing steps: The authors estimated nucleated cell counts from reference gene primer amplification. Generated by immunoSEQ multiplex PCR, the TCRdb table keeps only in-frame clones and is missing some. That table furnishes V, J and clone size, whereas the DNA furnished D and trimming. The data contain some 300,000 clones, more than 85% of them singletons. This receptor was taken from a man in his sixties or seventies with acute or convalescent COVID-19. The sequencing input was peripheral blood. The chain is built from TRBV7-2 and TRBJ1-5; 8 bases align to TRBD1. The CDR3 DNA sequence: TGTGCCAGCAGTTTGACAGGGGTTGGTCAGCCCCAGCATTTT. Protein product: CASSLTGVGQPQHF.